A single T cell receptor (beta chain) is shown here with its context. Its specificity is not known. Produced via immunoSEQ multiplex PCR; TCRdb's table is partial and in-frame only. Among about 160,000 clones listed, roughly 90% were seen once. There are 14 residues in the CDR3. V lost 3 bases and J 3 bases, leaving 9 bases between the germline ends. Per germline, CDR1 LGHNT and CDR2 FRNRAP. This sample stems from a study of T cell responses to AZD1222 COVID-19 vaccine. Overall study findings and caveats: Vaccine-associated CD4 TCRs spanned spike, dominant at 160-218 and 743-854.

The V call is TRBV12-5, the J call TRBJ1-5, with D hard to call. This sample comprised peripheral blood, obtained 28 days after the second AZD1222 dose. The clonotype was recovered from an adult who received the AZD1222 COVID-19 vaccine. CDR3 nucleotides: TGTGCTAGTGGTTTAACAGAATCCAATCAGCCCCAGCATTTT. Translated: CASGLTESNQPQHF.